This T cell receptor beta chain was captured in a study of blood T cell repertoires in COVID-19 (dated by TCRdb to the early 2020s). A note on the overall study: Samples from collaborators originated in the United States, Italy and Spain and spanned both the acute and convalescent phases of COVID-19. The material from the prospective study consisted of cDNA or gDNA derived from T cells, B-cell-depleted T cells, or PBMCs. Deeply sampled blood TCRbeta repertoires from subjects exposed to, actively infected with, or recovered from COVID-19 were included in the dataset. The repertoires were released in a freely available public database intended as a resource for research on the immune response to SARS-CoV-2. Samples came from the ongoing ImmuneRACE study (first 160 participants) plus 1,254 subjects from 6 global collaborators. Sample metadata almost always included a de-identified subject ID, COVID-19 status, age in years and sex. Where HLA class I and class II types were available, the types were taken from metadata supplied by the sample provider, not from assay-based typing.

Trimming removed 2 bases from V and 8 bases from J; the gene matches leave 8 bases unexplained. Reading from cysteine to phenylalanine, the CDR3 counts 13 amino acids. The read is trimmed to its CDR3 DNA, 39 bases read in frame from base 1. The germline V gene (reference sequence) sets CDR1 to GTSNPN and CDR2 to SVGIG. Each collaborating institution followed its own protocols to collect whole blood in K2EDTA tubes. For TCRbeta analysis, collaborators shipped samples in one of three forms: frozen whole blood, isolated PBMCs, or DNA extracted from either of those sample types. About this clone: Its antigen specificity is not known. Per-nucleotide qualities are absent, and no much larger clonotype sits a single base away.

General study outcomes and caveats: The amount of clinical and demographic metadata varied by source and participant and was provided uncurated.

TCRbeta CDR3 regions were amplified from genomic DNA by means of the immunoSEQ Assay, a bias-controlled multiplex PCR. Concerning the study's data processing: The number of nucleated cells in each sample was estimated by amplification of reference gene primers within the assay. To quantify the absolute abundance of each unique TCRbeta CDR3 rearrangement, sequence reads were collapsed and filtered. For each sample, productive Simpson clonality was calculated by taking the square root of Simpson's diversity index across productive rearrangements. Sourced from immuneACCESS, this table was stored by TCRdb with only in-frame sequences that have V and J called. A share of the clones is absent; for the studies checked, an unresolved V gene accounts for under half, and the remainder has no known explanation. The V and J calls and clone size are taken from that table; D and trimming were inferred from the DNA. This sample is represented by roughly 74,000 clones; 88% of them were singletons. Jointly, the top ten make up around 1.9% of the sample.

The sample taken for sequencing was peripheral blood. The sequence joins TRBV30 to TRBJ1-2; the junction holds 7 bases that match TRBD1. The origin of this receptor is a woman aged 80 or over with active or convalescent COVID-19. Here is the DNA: TGTGCCTGGAGTCGACAGGGTGGGGGCGGCTACACCTTC. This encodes CAWSRQGGGGYTF.